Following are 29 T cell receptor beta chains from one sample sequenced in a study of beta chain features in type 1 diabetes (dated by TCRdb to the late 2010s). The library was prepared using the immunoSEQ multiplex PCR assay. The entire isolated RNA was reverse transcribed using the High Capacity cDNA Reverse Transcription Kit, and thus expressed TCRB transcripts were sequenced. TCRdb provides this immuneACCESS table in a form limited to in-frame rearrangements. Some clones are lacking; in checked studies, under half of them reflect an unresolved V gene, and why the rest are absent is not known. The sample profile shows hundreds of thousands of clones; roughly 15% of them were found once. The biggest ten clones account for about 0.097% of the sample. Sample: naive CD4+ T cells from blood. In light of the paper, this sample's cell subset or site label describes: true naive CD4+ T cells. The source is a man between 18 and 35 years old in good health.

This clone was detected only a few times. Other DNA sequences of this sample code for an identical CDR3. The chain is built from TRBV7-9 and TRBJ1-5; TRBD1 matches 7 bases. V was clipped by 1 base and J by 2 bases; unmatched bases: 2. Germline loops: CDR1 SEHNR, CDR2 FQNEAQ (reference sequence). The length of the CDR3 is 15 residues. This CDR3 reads CASSLDRGGNQPQHF. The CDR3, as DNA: TGTGCCAGCAGCTTAGACAGGGGTGGCAATCAGCCCCAGCATTTT.

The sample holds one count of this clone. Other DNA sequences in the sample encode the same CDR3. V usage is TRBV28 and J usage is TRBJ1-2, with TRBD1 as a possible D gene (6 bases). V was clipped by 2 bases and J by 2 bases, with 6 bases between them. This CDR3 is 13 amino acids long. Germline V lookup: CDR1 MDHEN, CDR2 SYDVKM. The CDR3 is CASSLRGNYGYTF. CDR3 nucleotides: TGTGCCAGCAGTTTAAGGGGGAACTATGGCTACACCTTC.

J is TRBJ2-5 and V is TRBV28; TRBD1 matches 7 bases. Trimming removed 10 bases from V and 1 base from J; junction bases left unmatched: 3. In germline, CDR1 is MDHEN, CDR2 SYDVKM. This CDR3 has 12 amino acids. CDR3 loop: CATHRGQETQYF. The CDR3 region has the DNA TGTGCCACCCACAGGGGCCAAGAGACCCAGTACTTC.

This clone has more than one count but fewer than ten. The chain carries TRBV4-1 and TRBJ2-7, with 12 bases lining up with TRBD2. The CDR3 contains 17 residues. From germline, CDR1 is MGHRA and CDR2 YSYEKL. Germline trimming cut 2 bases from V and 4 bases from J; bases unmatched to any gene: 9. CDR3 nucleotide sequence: TGCGCCAGCAGCCAACTCGGACTAGCGGGAACCTCGTACGAGCAGTACTTC. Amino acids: CASSQLGLAGTSYEQYF.

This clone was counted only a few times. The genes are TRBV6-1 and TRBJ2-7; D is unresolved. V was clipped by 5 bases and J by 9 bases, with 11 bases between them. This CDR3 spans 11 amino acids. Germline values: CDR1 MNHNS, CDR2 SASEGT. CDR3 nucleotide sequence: TGTGCCAGCAGTTACGGAGCTCGGCAGTACTTC. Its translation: CASSYGARQYF.

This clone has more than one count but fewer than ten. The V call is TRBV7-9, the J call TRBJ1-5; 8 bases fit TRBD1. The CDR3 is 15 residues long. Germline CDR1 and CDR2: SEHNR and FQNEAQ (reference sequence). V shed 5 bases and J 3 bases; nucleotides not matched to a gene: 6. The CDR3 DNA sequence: TGTGCCAGCAGCCCCCAGGGGGCATACAATCAGCCCCAGCATTTT. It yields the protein CASSPQGAYNQPQHF.

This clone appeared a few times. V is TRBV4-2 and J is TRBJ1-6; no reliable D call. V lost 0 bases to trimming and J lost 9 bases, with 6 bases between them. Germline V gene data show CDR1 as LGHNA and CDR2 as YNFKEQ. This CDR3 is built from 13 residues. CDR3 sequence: CASSQEGGSPLHF. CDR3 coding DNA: TGTGCCAGCAGCCAAGAGGGCGGTTCACCCCTCCACTTT.

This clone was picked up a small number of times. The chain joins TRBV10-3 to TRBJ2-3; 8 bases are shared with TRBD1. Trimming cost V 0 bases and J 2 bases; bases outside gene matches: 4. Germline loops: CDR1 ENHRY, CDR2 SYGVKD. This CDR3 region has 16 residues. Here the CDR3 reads CAISESTGALTDTQYF. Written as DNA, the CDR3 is TGTGCCATCAGTGAGTCGACAGGGGCTCTCACAGATACGCAGTATTTT.

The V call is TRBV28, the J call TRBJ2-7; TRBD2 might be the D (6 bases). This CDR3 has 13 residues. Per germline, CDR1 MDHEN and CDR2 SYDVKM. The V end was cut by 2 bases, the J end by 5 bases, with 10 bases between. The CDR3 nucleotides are TGTGCCAGCAGTTTAGGCGGGAAGGACGAGCAGTACTTC. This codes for CASSLGGKDEQYF. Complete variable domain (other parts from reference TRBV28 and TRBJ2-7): DVKVTQSSRYLVKRTGEKVFLECVQDMDHENMFWYRQDPGLGLRLIYFSYDVKMKEKGDIPEGYSVSREKKERFSLILESASTNQTSMYLCASSLGGKDEQYFGPGTRLTVT.

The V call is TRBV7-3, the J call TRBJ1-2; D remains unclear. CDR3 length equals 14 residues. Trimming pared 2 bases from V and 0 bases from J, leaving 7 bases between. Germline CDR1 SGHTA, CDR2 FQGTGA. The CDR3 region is CASSLERPNYGYTF. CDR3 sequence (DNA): TGTGCCAGCAGCTTAGAGCGACCTAACTATGGCTACACCTTC.

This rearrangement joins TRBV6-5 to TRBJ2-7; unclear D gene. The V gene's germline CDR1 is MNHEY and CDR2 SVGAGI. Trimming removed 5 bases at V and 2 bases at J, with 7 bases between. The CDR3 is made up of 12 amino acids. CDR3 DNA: TGTGCCAGCAGTAAGAGTACCTACGAGCAGTACTTC. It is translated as CASSKSTYEQYF.

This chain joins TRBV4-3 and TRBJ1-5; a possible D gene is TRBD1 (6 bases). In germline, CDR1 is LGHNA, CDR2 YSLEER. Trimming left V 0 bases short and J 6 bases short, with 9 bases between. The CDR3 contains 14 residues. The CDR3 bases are TGCGCCAGCAGCCAAGACGACAGGCGTCAGCCCCAGCATTTT. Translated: CASSQDDRRQPQHF.

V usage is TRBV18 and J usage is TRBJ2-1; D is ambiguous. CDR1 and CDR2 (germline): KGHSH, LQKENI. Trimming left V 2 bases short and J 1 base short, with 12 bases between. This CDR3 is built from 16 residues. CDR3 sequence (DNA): TGTGCCAGCTCACCAGTGATATACCGGTCCTACAATGAGCAGTTCTTC. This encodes CASSPVIYRSYNEQFF.

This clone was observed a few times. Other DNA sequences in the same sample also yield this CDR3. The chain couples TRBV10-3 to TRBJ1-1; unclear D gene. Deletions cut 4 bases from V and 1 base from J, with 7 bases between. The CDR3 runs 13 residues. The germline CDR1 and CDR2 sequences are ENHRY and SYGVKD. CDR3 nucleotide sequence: TGTGCCATCAGTGCATCCGAGAACACTGAAGCTTTCTTT. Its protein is CAISASENTEAFF.

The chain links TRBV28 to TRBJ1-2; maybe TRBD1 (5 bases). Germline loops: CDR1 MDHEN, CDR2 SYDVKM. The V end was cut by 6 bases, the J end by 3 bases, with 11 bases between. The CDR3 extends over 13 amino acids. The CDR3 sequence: CASRTDSDYGYTF. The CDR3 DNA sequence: TGTGCCAGCAGGACAGACAGTGACTATGGCTACACCTTC.

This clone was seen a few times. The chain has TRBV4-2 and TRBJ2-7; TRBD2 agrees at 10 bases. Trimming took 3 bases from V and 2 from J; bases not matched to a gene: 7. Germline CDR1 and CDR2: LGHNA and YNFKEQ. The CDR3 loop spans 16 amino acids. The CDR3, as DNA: TGTGCCAGCAGCCACCTAACTAGCGGGAAAACCTACGAGCAGTACTTC. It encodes CASSHLTSGKTYEQYF.

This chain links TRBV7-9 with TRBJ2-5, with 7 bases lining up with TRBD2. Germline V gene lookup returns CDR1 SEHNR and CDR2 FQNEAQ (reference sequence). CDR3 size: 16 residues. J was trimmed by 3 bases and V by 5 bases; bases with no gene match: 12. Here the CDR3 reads CASSPFGGGGKETQYF. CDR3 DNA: TGTGCCAGCAGCCCTTTTGGCGGGGGTGGTAAAGAGACCCAGTACTTC.

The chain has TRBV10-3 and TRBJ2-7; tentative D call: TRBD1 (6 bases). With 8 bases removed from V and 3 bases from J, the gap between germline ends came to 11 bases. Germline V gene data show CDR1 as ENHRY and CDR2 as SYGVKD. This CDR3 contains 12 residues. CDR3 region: CAIGGTNYEQYF. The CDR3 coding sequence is TGTGCCATCGGTGGGACAAACTACGAGCAGTACTTC.

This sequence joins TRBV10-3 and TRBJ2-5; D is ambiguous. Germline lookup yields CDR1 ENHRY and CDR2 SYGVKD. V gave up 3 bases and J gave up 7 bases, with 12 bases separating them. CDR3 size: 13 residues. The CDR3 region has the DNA TGTGCCATCAGTGAAAATGGGGAAGGGACCCAGTACTTC. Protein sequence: CAISENGEGTQYF.

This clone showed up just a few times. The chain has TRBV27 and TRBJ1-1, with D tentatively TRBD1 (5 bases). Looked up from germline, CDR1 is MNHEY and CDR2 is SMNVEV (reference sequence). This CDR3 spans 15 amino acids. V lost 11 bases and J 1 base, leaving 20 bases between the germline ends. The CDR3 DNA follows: TGTGCCTCGGGGGGAGTGGGGCCGACGAACACTGAAGCTTTCTTT. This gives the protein CASGGVGPTNTEAFF.

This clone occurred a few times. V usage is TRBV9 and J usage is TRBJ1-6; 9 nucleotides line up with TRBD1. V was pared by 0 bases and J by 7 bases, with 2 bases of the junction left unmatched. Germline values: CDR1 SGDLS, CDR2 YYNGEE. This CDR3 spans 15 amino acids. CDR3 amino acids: CASSVVDRGNSPLHF. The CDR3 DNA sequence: TGTGCCAGCAGCGTAGTGGACAGGGGCAATTCACCCCTCCACTTT.

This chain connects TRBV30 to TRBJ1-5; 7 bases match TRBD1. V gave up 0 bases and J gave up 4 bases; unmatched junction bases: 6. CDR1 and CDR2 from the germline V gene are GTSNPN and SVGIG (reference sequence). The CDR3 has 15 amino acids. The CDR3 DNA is TGTGCCTGGAGTGTTTTGGGACAGCTGAATCAGCCCCAGCATTTT. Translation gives CAWSVLGQLNQPQHF.

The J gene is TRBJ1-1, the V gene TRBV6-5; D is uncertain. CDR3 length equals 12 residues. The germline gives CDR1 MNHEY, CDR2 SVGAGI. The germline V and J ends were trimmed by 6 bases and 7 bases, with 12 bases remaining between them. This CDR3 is CASRNSGFEAFF. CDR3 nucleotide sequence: TGTGCCAGCAGGAACAGCGGGTTTGAAGCTTTCTTT.

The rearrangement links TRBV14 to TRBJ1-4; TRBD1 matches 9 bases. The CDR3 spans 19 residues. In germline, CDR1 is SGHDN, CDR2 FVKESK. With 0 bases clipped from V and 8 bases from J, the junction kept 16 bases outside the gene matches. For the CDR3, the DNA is TGTGCCAGCAGCCAAGATTCTTACAGGGGGCGCGGTAAAGTCGAAAAACTGTTTTTT. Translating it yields CASSQDSYRGRGKVEKLFF.

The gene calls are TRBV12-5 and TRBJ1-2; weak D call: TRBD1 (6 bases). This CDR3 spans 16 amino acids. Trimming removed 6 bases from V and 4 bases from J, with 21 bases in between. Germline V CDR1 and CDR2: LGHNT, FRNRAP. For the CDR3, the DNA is TGTGCTAGTGGAGGGAGGACAGTCGGCCGCGTCTATGGCTACACCTTC. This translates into CASGGRTVGRVYGYTF.

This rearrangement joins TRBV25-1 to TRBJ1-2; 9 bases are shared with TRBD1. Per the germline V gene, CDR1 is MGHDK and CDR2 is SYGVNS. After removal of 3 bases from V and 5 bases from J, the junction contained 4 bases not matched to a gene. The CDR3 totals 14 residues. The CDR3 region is CASSDQGTGYGYTF. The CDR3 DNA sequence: TGTGCCAGCAGTGACCAGGGGACAGGGTATGGCTACACCTTC.

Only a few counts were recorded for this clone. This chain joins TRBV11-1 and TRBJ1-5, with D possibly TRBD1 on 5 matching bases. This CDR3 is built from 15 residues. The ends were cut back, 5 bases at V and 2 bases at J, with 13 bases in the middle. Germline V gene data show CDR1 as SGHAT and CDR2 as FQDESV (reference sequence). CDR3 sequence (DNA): TGTGCCAGCAGCCCCGCCGGGGGTGGCAATCAGCCCCAGCATTTT. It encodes CASSPAGGGNQPQHF.

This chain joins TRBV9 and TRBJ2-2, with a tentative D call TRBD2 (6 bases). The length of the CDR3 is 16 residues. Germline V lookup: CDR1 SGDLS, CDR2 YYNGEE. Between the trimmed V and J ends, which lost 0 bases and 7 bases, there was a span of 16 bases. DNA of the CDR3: TGTGCCAGCAGCGTAGGATTGTTCGGAGGGATCGGGGAGCTGTTTTTT. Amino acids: CASSVGLFGGIGELFF.

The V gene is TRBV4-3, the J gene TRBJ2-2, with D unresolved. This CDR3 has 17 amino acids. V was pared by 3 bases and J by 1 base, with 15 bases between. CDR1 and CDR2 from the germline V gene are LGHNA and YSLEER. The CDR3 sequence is CASSHDRWRMNTGELFF. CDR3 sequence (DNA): TGCGCCAGCAGCCATGACCGTTGGAGAATGAACACCGGGGAGCTGTTTTTT.